Following are 24 T cell receptor beta chains from one sample sequenced in a study of blood T cell repertoires in COVID-19. Using immunoSEQ multiplex PCR, the repertoire was profiled, and TCRdb retains in-frame clones only, with some absent. The data contain some 70,000 clones, roughly 85% of them singletons. The sample comprised peripheral blood. The receptors were gathered from a woman between 55 and 75 years old with COVID-19, enrolled during active disease.

This clone was detected only once. J is TRBJ1-1 and V is TRBV7-8; 9 bases are shared with TRBD1. Trimming at V came to 8 bases and at J to 11 bases, leaving 9 bases not matched to a gene. Looked up from germline, CDR1 is SGHVS and CDR2 is FQNEAQ. The CDR3 totals 12 residues. CDR3 region: CASWAGQGKAFF. CDR3 coding DNA: TGTGCCAGCTGGGCGGGACAGGGAAAGGCTTTCTTT.

This chain links TRBV9 with TRBJ2-1; the match to TRBD2 covers 12 bases. The CDR3 has 18 residues. From germline, CDR1 is SGDLS and CDR2 YYNGEE. The V and J ends lost 4 bases and 6 bases, in that order; junction bases with no gene match: 14. In nucleotides, the CDR3 is TGTGCCAGCAGCCCCCCCGGGACTAGCGGGTCTAATGGCAATGAGCAGTTCTTC. Translating it yields CASSPPGTSGSNGNEQFF. Complete variable domain (other parts from reference TRBV9 and TRBJ2-1): DSGVTQTPKHLITATGQRVTLRCSPRSGDLSVYWYQQSLDQGLQFLIQYYNGEERAKGNILERFSAQQFPDLHSELNLSSLELGDSALYFCASSPPGTSGSNGNEQFFGPGTRLTVL.

The chain couples TRBV27 to TRBJ1-2; D call uncertain. Germline values: CDR1 MNHEY, CDR2 SMNVEV (reference sequence). The CDR3 has 14 residues. Deletions cut 4 bases from V and 4 bases from J, with 13 bases between. The CDR3, as DNA: TGTGCCAGCAGTTCGTTACGAGGGCTCTATGGCTACACCTTC. The encoded protein is CASSSLRGLYGYTF.

J is TRBJ1-2 and V is TRBV5-6, with D unresolved. CDR1 is SGHDT, CDR2 YYEEEE, per germline. This CDR3 comprises 13 residues. Between the trimmed V and J ends, which lost 0 bases and 0 bases, there was a span of 3 bases. CDR3 DNA sequence: TGTGCCAGCAGCTTGGGCGCTAACTATGGCTACACCTTC. The encoded protein is CASSLGANYGYTF.

This chain connects TRBV4-2 to TRBJ1-2; no reliable D call. The CDR3 is 13 amino acids. V was clipped by 0 bases and J by 3 bases, with 5 bases between them. From germline, CDR1 is LGHNA and CDR2 YNFKEQ. The CDR3 sequence is CASSQERYYGYTF. CDR3 DNA sequence: TGTGCCAGCAGCCAAGAGCGGTACTATGGCTACACCTTC.

This clone was found a few times. The rearrangement links TRBV15 to TRBJ2-7; no clear D gene. CDR1 LNHNV and CDR2 YYDKDF come from the germline V gene (reference sequence). This CDR3 comprises 16 residues. V was shortened by 0 bases and J by 0 bases, with 12 bases between the two germline ends. CDR3 loop: CATSRDPTGNSYEQYF. The CDR3 DNA is TGTGCCACCAGCAGAGATCCGACGGGTAACTCCTACGAGCAGTACTTC.

This clone has only a few counts. J is TRBJ2-7 and V is TRBV5-4, with D maybe TRBD2 (5 bases). Germline CDR1 is SGHNT and CDR2 is YYREEE (reference sequence). The CDR3 spans 13 residues. V gave up 6 bases and J gave up 7 bases, with 17 bases separating them. The CDR3 protein is CASTADLGREQYF. As DNA, the CDR3 is TGTGCCAGCACCGCGGACTTAGGCAGGGAGCAGTACTTC.

The genes are TRBV19 and TRBJ1-1; tentative D call: TRBD1 (5 bases). Trimming removed 6 bases from V and 1 base from J, with 9 bases in between. The V gene's germline CDR1 is LNHDA and CDR2 SQIVND (reference sequence). There are 13 residues in the CDR3. Written as DNA, the CDR3 is TGTGCCAGTAGCCTTCAGGGGAACACTGAAGCTTTCTTT. It codes for CASSLQGNTEAFF.

V is TRBV7-8 and J is TRBJ1-1, with 10 bases matching TRBD1. The CDR3 sequence is 15 residues long. J gave up 5 bases and V 4 bases, and 7 bases lay outside the gene matches. Germline assignment: CDR1 SGHVS and CDR2 FQNEAQ. The CDR3 DNA sequence: TGTGCCAGCAGCTCCCCGGGACAGGGGCATACTGAAGCTTTCTTT. This translates into CASSSPGQGHTEAFF. The full variable domain, rest sourced from reference TRBV7-8 and TRBJ1-1, is GAGVSQSPRYKVAKRGQDVALRCDPISGHVSLFWYQQALGQGPEFLTYFQNEAQLDKSGLPSDRFFAERPEGSVSTLKIQRTQQEDSAVYLCASSSPGQGHTEAFFGQGTRLTVV.

The J gene is TRBJ1-3, the V gene TRBV7-2, with 7 bases fitting TRBD1. Per the germline V gene, CDR1 is SGHTA and CDR2 is FQGNSA. CDR3 length equals 15 residues. The ends lost 5 bases at V and 2 bases at J; junction bases unmatched: 6. The CDR3, as DNA: TGTGCCAGCAGCCTCGACAGGGTGCCTGGAAACACCATATATTTT. It is translated as CASSLDRVPGNTIYF.

The table lists this clone with a count of one. The chain is built from TRBV2 and TRBJ2-3; 8 bases align to TRBD1. This CDR3 region has 13 residues. Trimming removed 8 bases from V and 8 bases from J; junction bases left unmatched: 9. The V gene's germline CDR1 is SNHLY and CDR2 FYNNEI. This CDR3 reads CASRTGPLSTQYF. CDR3 coding DNA: TGTGCCAGCCGGACAGGGCCCTTGAGTACGCAGTATTTT.

The chain joins TRBV4-1 to TRBJ1-5; D unresolved. Germline values: CDR1 MGHRA, CDR2 YSYEKL. The CDR3 loop spans 16 amino acids. Trimming took off 4 bases at V and 3 bases at J, with 16 bases between the two ends. CDR3 in amino acids: CASSLRRGSHNQPQHF. CDR3 coding DNA: TGCGCCAGCAGCCTAAGGCGGGGTAGCCACAATCAGCCCCAGCATTTT.

This rearrangement joins TRBV3-1 (or the pseudogene TRBV3-2) to TRBJ1-5; TRBD1 might be the D (5 bases). Germline V gene sequence: CDR1 LGHDT, CDR2 YNNKEL (reference sequence). Trimming shortened V by 4 bases and J by 7 bases, and 14 bases separated the two germline ends. The CDR3 is 14 residues long. The CDR3 region is CASSRAGGDQPQHF. DNA for the CDR3: TGTGCCAGCAGCCGGGCCGGAGGGGACCAGCCCCAGCATTTT.

The gene calls are TRBV5-5 and TRBJ1-4; 8 bases fit TRBD1. Trimming removed 7 bases from V and 8 bases from J; junction bases left unmatched: 10. Germline loops: CDR1 SGHKS, CDR2 YYEKEE (reference sequence). This CDR3 has 14 residues. Here the CDR3 reads CASRGRGRDEKLFF. The CDR3 DNA is TGTGCCAGCCGGGGCAGGGGGCGAGACGAAAAACTGTTTTTT.

CDR3 bases: TGTGCCAGCAGCCCAGACAGGGGGCTCGAGGAGACCCAGTACTTC. As protein: CASSPDRGLEETQYF. The genes are TRBV6-2 or TRBV6-3 and TRBJ2-5; 10 bases match TRBD1. Per the germline V gene, CDR1 is MNHEY and CDR2 is SVGEGT. Germline trimming cut 6 bases from V and 5 bases from J; bases unmatched to any gene: 9. This CDR3 region has 15 residues.

The chain couples TRBV28 to TRBJ2-4; maybe TRBD2 (5 bases). This CDR3 spans 14 amino acids. Per germline, CDR1 MDHEN and CDR2 SYDVKM. V was clipped by 10 bases and J by 1 base, with 14 bases between them. CDR3 in amino acids: CATTRAGAKNIQYF. The CDR3 region has the DNA TGTGCCACCACCCGGGCGGGTGCCAAAAACATTCAGTACTTC. Supplemented by reference TRBV28 and TRBJ2-4, the full variable domain reads DVKVTQSSRYLVKRTGEKVFLECVQDMDHENMFWYRQDPGLGLRLIYFSYDVKMKEKGDIPEGYSVSREKKERFSLILESASTNQTSMYLCATTRAGAKNIQYFGAGTRLSVL.

The V call is TRBV6-5, the J call TRBJ1-1, with 8 bases aligning to TRBD1. After removal of 8 bases from V and 2 bases from J, the junction contained 7 bases not matched to a gene. This CDR3 region has 14 residues. Germline V gene lookup returns CDR1 MNHEY and CDR2 SVGAGI. CDR3 nucleotide sequence: TGTGCCAGCCGCCTCGACAGGGGAAACACTGAAGCTTTCTTT. It encodes CASRLDRGNTEAFF.

The chain links TRBV11-3 to TRBJ2-7, with a weak D call TRBD1 (7 bases). This CDR3 comprises 14 residues. Germline V lookup: CDR1 SGHNT, CDR2 YENEEA. Trimming shortened V by 2 bases and J by 5 bases, and 13 bases separated the two germline ends. The CDR3 bases are TGTGCCAGCAGCTTAATGACAGGGAGGCACGAGCAGTACTTC. It specifies CASSLMTGRHEQYF.

The chain employs TRBV19 and TRBJ1-5; D unclear. Trimming cost V 4 bases and J 2 bases, with 15 bases left between them. The CDR3 sequence is 16 residues long. Per germline, CDR1 LNHDA and CDR2 SQIVND (reference sequence). The CDR3, as DNA: TGTGCCAGTAGTACGAGGAGGGAGGCGGGCAATCAGCCCCAGCATTTT. As protein: CASSTRREAGNQPQHF.

Only a few counts were recorded for this clone. V usage is TRBV25-1 and J usage is TRBJ1-6; 9 bases are shared with TRBD1. Germline V gives CDR1 MGHDK, CDR2 SYGVNS. This CDR3 is 14 amino acids long. Trimming took 8 bases from V and 8 from J; bases not matched to a gene: 7. CDR3 DNA: TGTGCCAGCCGATGGGACAGGGACGATTCACCCCTCCACTTT. The encoded protein is CASRWDRDDSPLHF. Looking up the rest from reference TRBV25-1 and TRBJ1-6 gives the full variable domain: EADIYQTPRYLVIGTGKKITLECSQTMGHDKMYWYQQDPGMELHLIHYSYGVNSTEKGDLSSESTVSRIRTEHFPLTLESARPSHTSQYLCASRWDRDDSPLHFGNGTRLTVT.

The table lists this clone with a few counts. The chain uses TRBV4-3 and TRBJ2-7; D is possibly TRBD1 (5 bases). The CDR3 spans 14 residues. Germline assignment: CDR1 LGHNA and CDR2 YSLEER. V lost 1 base to trimming and J lost 0 bases, with 7 bases between them. The CDR3 nucleotides are TGCGCCAGCAGCCAAGCCAGGGCCTCCTACGAGCAGTACTTC. This sequence encodes CASSQARASYEQYF.

The chain carries TRBV11-2 and TRBJ2-5; 7 nucleotides agree with TRBD2. The CDR3 extends over 15 amino acids. The trim removed 5 bases at V and 1 base at J, leaving 7 bases unmatched. CDR1 and CDR2 from the germline V gene are SGHAT and FQNNGV. The CDR3 DNA reads TGTGCCAGCAGCCGTGAACTAGCGCTCCAAGAGACCCAGTACTTC. This encodes CASSRELALQETQYF.

V usage is TRBV2 and J usage is TRBJ2-3, with 8 bases lining up with TRBD1. Germline V gives CDR1 SNHLY, CDR2 FYNNEI. The CDR3 length is 20 residues. Trimming took 6 bases from V and 1 from J; bases not matched to a gene: 21. The CDR3 loop is CASRLGVLSRQGSGTDTQYF. The DNA of the CDR3 is TGTGCCAGCAGGCTAGGTGTCCTCAGTCGACAGGGGTCAGGCACAGATACGCAGTATTTT.

The chain recombines TRBV7-9 with TRBJ2-7; 7 bases align to TRBD1. The CDR3 spans 16 residues. Unmatched junction bases numbered 8, after V lost 3 bases and J lost 0 bases. Germline CDR1 reads SEHNR; CDR2 reads FQNEAQ (reference sequence). This CDR3 reads CASSLRTGDNSYEQYF. The CDR3 DNA is TGTGCCAGCAGCTTGAGGACAGGCGATAACTCCTACGAGCAGTACTTC.